These T cell receptor beta chains were read from a single sample in a study of OX40 agonist ivuxolimab in advanced cancers. Some clones are missing from TCRdb's copy, which holds only in-frame ones; the method was immunoSEQ multiplex PCR. The table has approximately 64,000 clones, approximately 80% seen once. The sequencing used CD4+ or CD8+ T cells sorted from blood, collected in a trial of the OX40 agonist ivuxolimab. Every receptor here comes from an adult with an advanced solid tumor such as melanoma, head and neck, liver or kidney cancer. The conserved cysteine and the conserved F or W are not part of the CDR3 here. The size of a clone is reported for some rows only, either as once, few or many, or as a class for expanded clones.

V gene: TRBV2
J gene: TRBJ2-2
CDR3 length: 11
clone size: NA
CDR3 protein: ASSGVFTGELF

V gene: TRBV5-4
J gene: TRBJ2-7
CDR3 length: 10
clone size: NA
CDR3 protein: ASSSRVGEQY

V gene: TRBV10-1
J gene: TRBJ2-7
CDR3 length: 11
clone size: NA
CDR3 protein: ASSEWTSYEQY

V gene: TRBV5-1
J gene: TRBJ2-7
CDR3 length: 12
clone size: NA
CDR3 protein: ASSLGTGTYEQY

V gene: TRBV7-8
J gene: TRBJ2-5
CDR3 length: 11
clone size: NA
CDR3 protein: ASSLGFQETQY

V gene: TRBV5-1
J gene: TRBJ2-1
CDR3 length: 16
clone size: few
CDR3 protein: ASSRSLAGEGSYNEQF

V gene: TRBV29-1
J gene: TRBJ1-1
CDR3 length: 11
clone size: few
CDR3 protein: SASIGVNTEAF

V gene: TRBV19
J gene: TRBJ2-6
CDR3 length: 17
clone size: NA
CDR3 protein: ASSIYRLGAFSGANVLT

V gene: TRBV4-1
J gene: TRBJ2-3
CDR3 length: 14
clone size: NA
CDR3 protein: ASSQDGLAGPDTQY

V gene: TRBV6-5
J gene: TRBJ1-6
CDR3 length: 13
clone size: NA
CDR3 protein: ASSTRGGDNSPLH

V gene: TRBV14
J gene: TRBJ1-2
CDR3 length: 11
clone size: NA
CDR3 protein: ASSQGTVYGYT

V gene: TRBV7-8
J gene: TRBJ2-5
CDR3 length: 14
clone size: NA
CDR3 protein: ASSLRRGDLQETQY

V gene: TRBV5-4
J gene: TRBJ1-2
CDR3 length: 12
clone size: NA
CDR3 protein: ASSLETGVRGYT

V gene: TRBV27
J gene: TRBJ2-2
CDR3 length: 14
clone size: NA
CDR3 protein: ASSRSTSGFTGELF

V gene: TRBV7-6
J gene: TRBJ1-1
CDR3 length: 13
clone size: NA
CDR3 protein: ASSLGQGADTEAF

V gene: TRBV7-9
J gene: TRBJ2-5
CDR3 length: 14
clone size: once
CDR3 protein: ASSLDPRRFQETQY